The subject of this entry is one T cell receptor beta chain. Antigen specificity is unknown. The entry originates in a study of cytomegalovirus exposure and HLA in healthy donors. The study, taken as a whole, reports: Presence/absence analyses rested on an assumption that sequencing depth was roughly uniform across donors. Using a false discovery rate of 0.05, a later analysis showed that approximately 17,000 TCR beta sequences were associated with HLA alleles. Most likely, a cluster of highly shared sequence variants arose as a sequencing artifact. Altogether, 150 or so TCR beta chains were recorded as cytomegalovirus-associated.

The PCR was carried out with 60 Vbeta primers and 13 Jbeta primers. The assay was immunoSEQ multiplex PCR, and TCRdb's table has in-frame clones only and misses some. The sample records about 250,000 clones, over 75% being singletons. V was cut by 7 bases and J by 5 bases, with 17 bases left in between. Germline CDR1 is MNHNY and CDR2 is SVGAGI (reference sequence). There are 14 residues in the CDR3. Input material: PBMCs. V gene TRBV6-6 combines with J gene TRBJ1-2; D may be TRBD1 (6 bases). The clonotype comes from a boy between 10 and 17 years old in good health and CMV-seronegative. CDR3 sequence (DNA): TGTGCCAGCACCCCCTCCGGGACAACTTATGGCTACACCTTC. Its translation: CASTPSGTTYGYTF.